This record concerns one TCR beta chain sequence. Its antigen is not identified. The data are from a study of response to subunit inactivated influenza vaccine. Whole-study findings and limits: Authors proposed each seasonal influenza vaccination draws in few new T cells.

MiXCR, applied by TCRdb to the RT-PCR reads, yields one record per CDR3 protein. This sample has some 640,000 distinct CDR3 sequences; about 14% occur once, and the top ten carry less than 9%. The length of the CDR3 is 17 residues. The germline gives CDR1 SGHRS, CDR2 YFSETQ. The V segment lost 6 bases and the J segment 4 bases; nucleotides outside the gene matches: 13. Specimen: PBMCs from blood, collected 14 to 15 days before vaccination. The chain combines TRBV5-1 with TRBJ2-2, with TRBD2 matching over 9 bases. This sequence originates from a man aged 50-59 years who received an inactivated influenza vaccine. The CDR3 region is CASTSHLAGVGTGELFF. The CDR3 DNA reads TGCGCCAGCACGTCGCATTTAGCGGGAGTCGGCACCGGGGAGCTGTTTTTT. Supplemented by reference TRBV5-1 and TRBJ2-2, the full variable domain reads KAGVTQTPRYLIKTRGQQVTLSCSPISGHRSVSWYQQTPGQGLQFLFEYFSETQRNKGNFPGRFSGRQFSNSRSEMNVSTLELGDSALYLCASTSHLAGVGTGELFFGEGSRLTVL.